A selection of T cell receptor beta chains follows, all from one sample in a study of cytomegalovirus exposure and HLA in healthy donors. The data were produced by immunoSEQ multiplex PCR, yet TCRdb's version contains in-frame clones alone and is incomplete. Of some 150,000 clones in the sample, roughly four fifths were seen once. The sequencing sample was made of PBMCs. The receptor source for this set is a woman aged 40 to 49 in good health and CMV-seronegative. The CDR3 runs from the conserved cysteine through the conserved F or W. Each record gives: CDR3 protein, CDR3 DNA, D gene, V gene, CDR3 length, clone size, J gene. D genes are given only for firm matches. For some rows the clone size is stated as once, few or many, or as a class when expanded; others skip it.

CDR3: CASKPLGASTDTQYF
DNA: TGCGCCAGCAAACCCCTTGGGGCTAGCACAGATACGCAGTATTTT
D: .
V: TRBV5-1
length: 15
size: .
J: TRBJ2-3

CDR3: CASSEIIRGHEQYF
DNA: TGTGCCAGCAGTGAAATTATCAGGGGCCACGAGCAGTACTTC
D: .
V: TRBV2
length: 14
size: .
J: TRBJ2-7

CDR3: CASSYSAEDTQYF
DNA: TGTGCCAGCAGTTACTCAGCGGAAGATACGCAGTATTTT
D: .
V: TRBV6-5
length: 13
size: .
J: TRBJ2-3

CDR3: CASSLQSGADGYTF
DNA: TGTGCCAGCTCACTCCAGTCAGGGGCCGATGGCTACACCTTC
D: .
V: TRBV18
length: 14
size: .
J: TRBJ1-2

CDR3: CARIKRTNPVYEQYF
DNA: TGCGCCAGGATAAAAAGGACAAACCCCGTCTACGAGCAGTACTTC
D: .
V: TRBV5-1
length: 15
size: .
J: TRBJ2-7

CDR3: CASSKAEHYGYTF
DNA: TGTGCCAGCAGCAAAGCAGAGCACTATGGCTACACCTTC
D: .
V: TRBV21-1
length: 13
size: .
J: TRBJ1-2

CDR3: CAISESTGLGETQYF
DNA: TGTGCCATCAGTGAGTCGACTGGGTTAGGAGAGACCCAGTACTTC
D: .
V: TRBV10-3
length: 15
size: once
J: TRBJ2-5

CDR3: CASSKLTGLGQYF
DNA: TGTGCCAGCAGTAAATTAACAGGCCTGGGGCAGTACTTC
D: .
V: TRBV5-6
length: 13
size: .
J: TRBJ2-7

CDR3: CASSPRRRGTGELFF
DNA: TGTGCCAGCAGCCCGAGACGCCGGGGAACCGGGGAGCTGTTTTTT
D: .
V: TRBV13
length: 15
size: once
J: TRBJ2-2

CDR3: CASSLTTGSEETQYF
DNA: TGTGCCAGCTCACTAACGACAGGGTCGGAAGAGACCCAGTACTTC
D: TRBD1
V: TRBV18
length: 15
size: once
J: TRBJ2-5

CDR3: CASSLGGQTYEQYF
DNA: TGTGCCAGCAGCTTAGGAGGACAGACCTACGAGCAGTACTTC
D: .
V: TRBV7-2
length: 14
size: .
J: TRBJ2-7

CDR3: CASSPRAGAGSYEQFF
DNA: TGTGCCAGCAGCCCTAGGGCGGGAGCAGGAAGCTATGAGCAGTTCTTC
D: TRBD2
V: TRBV7-8
length: 16
size: .
J: TRBJ2-1

CDR3: CASSIGQGGEQYF
DNA: TGCGCCAGCAGCATCGGACAGGGTGGTGAGCAGTACTTC
D: TRBD1
V: TRBV5-1
length: 13
size: .
J: TRBJ2-5

CDR3: CASSLSESNQPQHF
DNA: TGTGCCAGCAGTCTGTCGGAGAGCAATCAGCCCCAGCATTTT
D: .
V: TRBV25-1
length: 14
size: .
J: TRBJ1-5

CDR3: CASRTGGKQTQYF
DNA: TGTGCCAGCAGGACTGGAGGGAAGCAGACGCAGTATTTT
D: .
V: TRBV7-2
length: 13
size: .
J: TRBJ2-3

CDR3: CASRDFTDTQYF
DNA: TGTGCCAGCAGGGACTTCACAGATACGCAGTATTTT
D: .
V: TRBV6-1
length: 12
size: .
J: TRBJ2-3

CDR3: CASSLTGGMDGYTF
DNA: TGTGCCAGCAGTCTTACAGGGGGCATGGACGGCTACACCTTC
D: TRBD1
V: TRBV9
length: 14
size: .
J: TRBJ1-2

CDR3: CASSSGGQSNQPQHF
DNA: TGTGCCAGCAGCTCGGGGGGGCAGAGCAATCAGCCCCAGCATTTT
D: .
V: TRBV5-4
length: 15
size: .
J: TRBJ1-5

CDR3: CASQRMGVGGETQYF
DNA: TGTGCCAGCCAGCGCATGGGGGTGGGGGGGGAGACCCAGTACTTC
D: TRBD2
V: TRBV5-4
length: 15
size: once
J: TRBJ2-5

CDR3: CASSSSGTSNGYTF
DNA: TGCGCCAGCAGCTCATCCGGGACATCCAATGGCTACACCTTC
D: .
V: TRBV5-1
length: 14
size: few
J: TRBJ1-2

CDR3: CASSLGGISTDTQYF
DNA: TGCGCCAGCAGCTTAGGCGGGATAAGCACAGATACGCAGTATTTT
D: .
V: TRBV5-1
length: 15
size: .
J: TRBJ2-3

CDR3: CASSNDRARTGELFF
DNA: TGTGCCAGTAGCAATGACAGGGCTCGGACCGGGGAGCTGTTTTTT
D: TRBD1
V: TRBV19
length: 15
size: .
J: TRBJ2-2

CDR3: CSVVPKQGSSYGYTF
DNA: TGCAGCGTCGTTCCCAAACAGGGGTCTTCCTATGGCTACACCTTC
D: TRBD1
V: TRBV29-1
length: 15
size: .
J: TRBJ1-2

CDR3: CASSRQSQGNYGYTF
DNA: TGTGCCAGCAGCAGACAATCCCAAGGAAACTATGGCTACACCTTC
D: .
V: TRBV2
length: 15
size: .
J: TRBJ1-2

CDR3: CASSHFARVYGYTF
DNA: TGCGCCAGCAGCCATTTCGCCAGGGTATATGGCTACACCTTC
D: .
V: TRBV4-1
length: 14
size: once
J: TRBJ1-2

CDR3: CASSQNPREPREQYF
DNA: TGTGCCAGCAGCCAAAACCCCCGGGAGCCGCGCGAGCAGTACTTC
D: .
V: TRBV4-2
length: 15
size: .
J: TRBJ2-7

CDR3: CASSIQANYGYTF
DNA: TGTGCCAGCAGCATACAAGCTAACTATGGCTACACCTTC
D: .
V: TRBV7-9
length: 13
size: .
J: TRBJ1-2

CDR3: CASSLQGGNTIYF
DNA: TGTGCCAGCAGCTTGCAGGGCGGAAACACCATATATTTT
D: .
V: TRBV5-8
length: 13
size: once
J: TRBJ1-3

CDR3: CASRRDRGWGSQYF
DNA: TGTGCCAGCAGACGGGACAGGGGGTGGGGGTCGCAGTATTTT
D: TRBD1
V: TRBV5-6
length: 14
size: once
J: TRBJ2-3

CDR3: CASSQGQGNQPQHF
DNA: TGCGCCAGCAGCCAAGGTCAGGGCAATCAGCCCCAGCATTTT
D: .
V: TRBV4-1
length: 14
size: few
J: TRBJ1-5

CDR3: CASSPKLAGYYEQFF
DNA: TGCGCCAGCAGCCCGAAACTAGCGGGATACTATGAGCAGTTCTTC
D: TRBD2
V: TRBV5-1
length: 15
size: .
J: TRBJ2-1

CDR3: CATSRGGSGSSYEQYF
DNA: TGTGCCACCAGCAGAGGGGGTAGCGGGAGCTCCTACGAGCAGTACTTC
D: TRBD2
V: TRBV15
length: 16
size: .
J: TRBJ2-7

CDR3: CASSIGGQETQYF
DNA: TGTGCCAGTAGTATCGGGGGACAAGAGACCCAGTACTTC
D: .
V: TRBV19
length: 13
size: .
J: TRBJ2-5

CDR3: CASSYRGSSNYGYTF
DNA: TGTGCCAGCAGTTACCGCGGGTCGAGTAACTATGGCTACACCTTC
D: .
V: TRBV6-5
length: 15
size: .
J: TRBJ1-2

CDR3: CASSPSGFGDTQYF
DNA: TGTGCCAGCTCACCTTCAGGGTTTGGAGATACGCAGTATTTT
D: .
V: TRBV18
length: 14
size: .
J: TRBJ2-3

CDR3: CASSRIQGREEKLFF
DNA: TGCGCCAGCAGCCGGATACAGGGCCGGGAAGAAAAACTGTTTTTT
D: .
V: TRBV4-1
length: 15
size: .
J: TRBJ1-4

CDR3: CASSRYQTSGNWNEQFF
DNA: TGTGCCAGCAGCCGTTACCAGACTAGCGGGAATTGGAATGAGCAGTTCTTC
D: TRBD2
V: TRBV14
length: 17
size: .
J: TRBJ2-1

CDR3: CASSGSTRDQPQHF
DNA: TGTGCCAGCAGTGGCTCGACCAGGGATCAGCCCCAGCATTTT
D: .
V: TRBV25-1
length: 14
size: .
J: TRBJ1-5

CDR3: CASRPTSVTYEQYF
DNA: TGTGCCAGCAGGCCTACTAGCGTGACCTACGAGCAGTACTTC
D: TRBD2
V: TRBV7-2
length: 14
size: .
J: TRBJ2-7

CDR3: CASSLAGTGPVYEQYF
DNA: TGTGCCAGCAGCTTAGCGGGGACAGGGCCAGTTTACGAGCAGTACTTC
D: TRBD1
V: TRBV7-2
length: 16
size: .
J: TRBJ2-7

CDR3: CASRAEEYNEQFF
DNA: TGTGCCAGCAGGGCTGAGGAATACAATGAGCAGTTCTTC
D: .
V: TRBV6-5
length: 13
size: .
J: TRBJ2-1

CDR3: CASSPRPTANTDTQYF
DNA: TGCGCCAGCAGCCCCCGCCCGACAGCTAACACAGATACGCAGTATTTT
D: .
V: TRBV5-1
length: 16
size: .
J: TRBJ2-3

CDR3: CASSQVESYQETQYF
DNA: TGCGCCAGCAGCCAAGTCGAAAGCTACCAAGAGACCCAGTACTTC
D: .
V: TRBV4-3
length: 15
size: .
J: TRBJ2-5

CDR3: CASSQTGFIAFF
DNA: TGTGCCAGCAGTCAGACAGGATTCATCGCTTTCTTT
D: .
V: TRBV28
length: 12
size: .
J: TRBJ1-1

CDR3: CASSEGGKGNQPQHF
DNA: TGTGCCAGCAGTGAAGGGGGGAAAGGCAATCAGCCCCAGCATTTT
D: .
V: TRBV25-1
length: 15
size: .
J: TRBJ1-5

CDR3: CASSFRDRGRKLFF
DNA: TGTGCCAGCAGTTTCCGGGACAGGGGGAGAAAACTGTTTTTT
D: TRBD1
V: TRBV28
length: 14
size: .
J: TRBJ1-4

CDR3: CASSSQGAGVEGEQFF
DNA: TGTGCCAGCAGCTCCCAAGGGGCGGGAGTGGAAGGTGAGCAGTTCTTC
D: TRBD2
V: TRBV7-2
length: 16
size: .
J: TRBJ2-1

CDR3: CSTLGAGGLDEQYF
DNA: TGCAGCACCCTAGGGGCGGGAGGATTAGACGAGCAGTACTTC
D: TRBD2
V: TRBV29-1
length: 14
size: .
J: TRBJ2-7

CDR3: CASSSLSSNTEAFF
DNA: TGTGCCAGCAGCTCCCTCTCGTCGAACACTGAAGCTTTCTTT
D: .
V: TRBV7-9
length: 14
size: .
J: TRBJ1-1

CDR3: CASSLNVRGDSEKLFF
DNA: TGCGCCAGCAGCTTGAATGTACGGGGGGATAGTGAAAAACTGTTTTTT
D: .
V: TRBV5-1
length: 16
size: .
J: TRBJ1-4